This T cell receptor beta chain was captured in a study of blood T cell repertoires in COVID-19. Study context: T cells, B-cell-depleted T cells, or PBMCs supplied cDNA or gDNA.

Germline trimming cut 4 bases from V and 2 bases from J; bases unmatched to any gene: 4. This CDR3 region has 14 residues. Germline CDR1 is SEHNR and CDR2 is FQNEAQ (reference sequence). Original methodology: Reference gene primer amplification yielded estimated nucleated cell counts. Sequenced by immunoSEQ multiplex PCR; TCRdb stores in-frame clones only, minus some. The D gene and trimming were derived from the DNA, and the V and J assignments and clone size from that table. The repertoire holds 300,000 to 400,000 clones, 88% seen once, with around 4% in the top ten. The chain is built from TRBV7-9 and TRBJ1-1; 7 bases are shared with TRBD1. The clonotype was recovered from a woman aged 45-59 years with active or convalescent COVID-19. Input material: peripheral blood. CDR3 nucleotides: TGTGCCAGCAGCTCGACAGGGAGAAACACTGAAGCTTTCTTT. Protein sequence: CASSSTGRNTEAFF.